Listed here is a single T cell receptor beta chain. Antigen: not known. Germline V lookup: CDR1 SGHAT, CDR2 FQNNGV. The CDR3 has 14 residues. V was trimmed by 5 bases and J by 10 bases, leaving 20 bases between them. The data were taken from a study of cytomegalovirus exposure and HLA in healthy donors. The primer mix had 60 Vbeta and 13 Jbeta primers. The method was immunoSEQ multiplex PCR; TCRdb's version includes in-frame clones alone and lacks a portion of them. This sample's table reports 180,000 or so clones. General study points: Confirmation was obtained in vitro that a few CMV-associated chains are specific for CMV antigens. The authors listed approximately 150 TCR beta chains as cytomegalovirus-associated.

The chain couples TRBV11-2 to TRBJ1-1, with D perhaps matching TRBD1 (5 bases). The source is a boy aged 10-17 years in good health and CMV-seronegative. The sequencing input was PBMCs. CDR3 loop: CASSLSQGGTTAFF. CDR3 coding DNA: TGTGCCAGCAGCCTCTCGCAGGGAGGGACTACAGCTTTCTTT.